These 20 T cell receptor beta chains share one sample of origin, sequenced in a study of spatial heterogeneity in lung cancer. Study-wide results and limits: Expanded intratumoral alpha and beta TCR counts tracked tumor mutation counts.

For these receptors, no antigen is known. Time point reported: sample taken at primary tumor resection. Using its own MiXCR run on the 5' RACE reads, TCRdb lists one record per CDR3 protein. The table records about 10,000 distinct CDR3 sequences, approximately 8% of them present only once. Sequencing was performed on lung tumor tissue, taken at surgery. All receptors derive from a male donor with early-stage non-small cell lung cancer.

This clonotype was picked up many times. This chain joins TRBV7-2 and TRBJ1-2; 7 bases agree with TRBD1. CDR3 length: 14 amino acids. Per the germline V gene, CDR1 is SGHTA and CDR2 is FQGNSA. With 2 bases clipped from V and 3 bases from J, the junction kept 3 bases outside the gene matches. CDR3 sequence: CASSLRTGDYGYTF. The CDR3 DNA is TGTGCCAGCAGCTTAAGGACAGGAGACTATGGCTACACCTTC.

This clonotype was seen more than once but under ten times. The rearrangement uses TRBV4-3 and TRBJ1-4, with D possibly TRBD1 on 6 matching bases. The V gene lost 0 bases and the J gene lost 7 bases, with 15 bases spanning the gap. CDR1 and CDR2 from the germline V gene are LGHNA and YSLEER. The CDR3 has 16 residues. The CDR3 DNA reads as TGCGCCAGCAGCCAAGATGGGTGGACAGCGGGTGAAAAACTGTTTTTT. Its protein is CASSQDGWTAGEKLFF.

The V gene is TRBV28, the J gene TRBJ2-7, with D unclear. CDR1 is MDHEN and CDR2 is SYDVKM in the germline V gene. This CDR3 is 11 amino acids long. Trimming removed 4 bases from V and 8 bases from J, with 9 bases in between. The CDR3 protein is CASSSAAQQYF. DNA of the CDR3: TGTGCCAGCAGTTCCGCCGCCCAGCAGTACTTC.

This clonotype was seen ten or more times. The chain links TRBV6-2 or TRBV6-3 to TRBJ1-6; 9 positions match TRBD1. The J segment lost 8 bases and the V segment lost 6 bases, leaving 8 bases of the junction unmatched. Germline V CDR1 and CDR2: MNHEY, SVGEGT. This CDR3 is built from 15 residues. DNA for the CDR3: TGTGCCAGCAGACAACAGGGGGCTTCGGATTCACCCCTCCACTTT. Protein product: CASRQQGASDSPLHF.

This clonotype has a count of ten or more. This chain connects TRBV7-9 to TRBJ2-5, with 9 bases lining up with TRBD1. Trimming took 0 bases from V and 2 from J; bases not matched to a gene: 7. In germline, CDR1 is SEHNR, CDR2 FQNEAQ (reference sequence). The CDR3 totals 17 residues. As DNA, the CDR3 is TGTGCCAGCAGCTTAGCGATAGGACAGGGGCGACAAGAGACCCAGTACTTC. It is translated as CASSLAIGQGRQETQYF.

This clonotype was recorded many times. This CDR3 is CASREGSYEQYF. The CDR3 DNA follows: TGTGCCAGCAGAGAGGGCTCCTACGAGCAGTACTTC. The chain employs TRBV2 and TRBJ2-7; D may be TRBD2 (5 bases). Germline V gene data show CDR1 as SNHLY and CDR2 as FYNNEI. The CDR3 runs 12 residues. With 6 bases removed from V and 0 bases from J, the gap between germline ends came to 6 bases.

This chain uses TRBV3-1 with TRBJ2-3; a possible D gene is TRBD1 (6 bases). Trimming took off 5 bases at V and 3 bases at J, with 21 bases between the two ends. The germline V gene encodes CDR1 LGHDT and CDR2 YNNKEL (reference sequence). The CDR3 loop spans 17 amino acids. The CDR3 loop is CASSSWKGDLFTDTQYF. CDR3 in DNA: TGTGCCAGCAGCTCTTGGAAGGGGGACCTATTTACAGATACGCAGTATTTT.

Many counts were recorded for this clonotype. The J gene is TRBJ2-6, the V gene TRBV6-2 or TRBV6-3; D may be TRBD1 or TRBD2 (6 bases each). CDR3 size: 17 residues. V was clipped by 0 bases and J by 12 bases, with 21 bases between them. Germline values: CDR1 MNHEY, CDR2 SVGEGT. CDR3 amino acids: CASSYSPGARYSSVLTF. DNA for the CDR3: TGTGCCAGCAGTTACTCGCCGGGGGCGCGGTACTCCTCCGTCCTGACTTTC.

This clonotype was seen repeatedly, ten times or more. The chain carries TRBV20-1 and TRBJ1-5; TRBD1 agrees at 7 bases. The CDR3 length is 15 residues. Germline CDR1 DFQATT, CDR2 SNEGSKA (reference sequence). Trimming removed 6 bases from V and 0 bases from J; junction bases left unmatched: 8. For the CDR3, the DNA is TGCAGTGCAACACAGGGGAGTTATAGCAATCAGCCCCAGCATTTT. Translated, it gives CSATQGSYSNQPQHF.

The chain combines TRBV10-2 with TRBJ2-5; 9 nucleotides agree with TRBD2. The CDR3 is 16 residues long. Germline trimming cut 2 bases from V and 3 bases from J; bases unmatched to any gene: 7. CDR1 and CDR2 from the germline V gene are WSHSY and SAAADI. The CDR3 DNA reads as TGCGCCAGCAGTGAGATCGAGGTAGCGGGAGAAGAGACCCAGTACTTC. It is translated as CASSEIEVAGEETQYF.

This clonotype has a count of ten or more. The CDR3 reads CASSVRLAVNTGELFF. The CDR3, as DNA: TGTGCCAGCAGCGTACGACTAGCTGTCAACACCGGGGAGCTGTTTTTT. The chain is built from TRBV9 and TRBJ2-2; 7 bases fit TRBD2. This CDR3 is 16 amino acids long. The V segment lost 1 base and the J segment 2 bases; nucleotides outside the gene matches: 5. From germline, CDR1 is SGDLS and CDR2 YYNGEE. The whole variable domain, filled in from reference TRBV9 and TRBJ2-2, reads DSGVTQTPKHLITATGQRVTLRCSPRSGDLSVYWYQQSLDQGLQFLIQYYNGEERAKGNILERFSAQQFPDLHSELNLSSLELGDSALYFCASSVRLAVNTGELFFGEGSRLTVL.

DNA for the CDR3: TGTGCCAGCAGCTTAGACAGGGGAGAGACCCAGTACTTC. This encodes CASSLDRGETQYF. This sequence joins TRBV7-2 and TRBJ2-5; 7 nucleotides match TRBD1. The J segment lost 4 bases and the V segment lost 1 base, leaving 0 bases of the junction unmatched. CDR3 size: 13 residues. Germline CDR1 and CDR2: SGHTA and FQGNSA. The full variable domain, rest sourced from reference TRBV7-2 and TRBJ2-5, is GAGVSQSPSNKVTEKGKDVELRCDPISGHTALYWYRQSLGQGLEFLIYFQGNSAPDKSGLPSDRFSAERTGGSVSTLTIQRTQQEDSAVYLCASSLDRGETQYFGPGTRLLVL.

This clonotype was seen at least ten times. This sequence joins TRBV12-3 or TRBV12-4 and TRBJ1-3; D is undetermined. Deletions cut 2 bases from V and 0 bases from J, with 8 bases between. This CDR3 is 15 amino acids long. CDR3 DNA sequence: TGTGCCAGCAGTTTAATGGCAGCCTCTGGAAACACCATATATTTT. It specifies CASSLMAASGNTIYF.

The table lists this clonotype with a few counts. This sequence joins TRBV15 and TRBJ2-4; D may be TRBD1 (5 bases). This CDR3 is 16 amino acids long. Germline V gene data show CDR1 as LNHNV and CDR2 as YYDKDF (reference sequence). V was cut by 0 bases and J by 6 bases, with 15 bases left in between. CDR3 in amino acids: CATSRDPAGLGNIQYF. CDR3 DNA sequence: TGTGCCACCAGCAGAGATCCCGCAGGGTTGGGAAACATTCAGTACTTC.

CDR3 amino acids: CASRGQGYGPQHF. As DNA, the CDR3 is TGTGCCAGCAGGGGACAGGGGTATGGACCCCAGCATTTT. This chain connects TRBV12-3 or TRBV12-4 to TRBJ1-5; 10 bases match TRBD1. This CDR3 has 13 residues. The ends lost 6 bases at V and 10 bases at J; junction bases unmatched: 6.

This clonotype was detected ten times or more. The V and J genes are TRBV29-1 and TRBJ2-3; 8 bases line up with TRBD2. The V gene end was trimmed by 4 bases and the J gene end by 1 base; junction bases not matched to a gene: 10. Germline CDR1 reads SQVTM; CDR2 reads ANQGSEA. This CDR3 comprises 16 residues. CDR3 residues: CSVAGGDMQGTDTQYF. CDR3 nucleotides: TGCAGCGTTGCGGGAGGGGATATGCAGGGCACAGATACGCAGTATTTT.

This clonotype was counted at least ten times. The rearrangement uses TRBV7-2 and TRBJ2-5; D not certain. V lost 2 bases to trimming and J lost 4 bases, with 8 bases between them. The germline V gene has CDR1 SGHTA and CDR2 FQGNSA. This CDR3 has 13 residues. The CDR3 here is CASSLSLGETQYF. Here the CDR3 DNA reads TGTGCCAGCAGCTTAAGCTTGGGAGAGACCCAGTACTTC. The full variable domain, its missing parts supplied by reference TRBV7-2 and TRBJ2-5, is GAGVSQSPSNKVTEKGKDVELRCDPISGHTALYWYRQSLGQGLEFLIYFQGNSAPDKSGLPSDRFSAERTGGSVSTLTIQRTQQEDSAVYLCASSLSLGETQYFGPGTRLLVL.

This clonotype is classed as medium-sized (0.01 to 0.1%). J is TRBJ2-7 and V is TRBV6-1; 9 bases agree with TRBD1. There are 15 residues in the CDR3. Germline V gene sequence: CDR1 MNHNS, CDR2 SASEGT. The V and J ends lost 4 bases and 2 bases, in that order; junction bases with no gene match: 6. The CDR3 DNA follows: TGTGCCAGCAGTGCCCTGGGACAGGGAGCCTACGAGCAGTACTTC. It specifies CASSALGQGAYEQYF.

This clonotype has at least ten counts. V and J are TRBV3-1 and TRBJ2-5; maybe TRBD1 (6 bases). The length of the CDR3 is 13 residues. CDR1 is LGHDT, CDR2 YNNKEL, per germline (reference sequence). V was clipped by 4 bases and J by 9 bases, with 15 bases between them. CDR3: CASSLQGPGAQYF. In DNA, the CDR3 is TGTGCCAGCAGCCTTCAGGGGCCCGGGGCCCAGTACTTC.

This clonotype rates as medium-sized. V is TRBV6-5 and J is TRBJ2-7, with D possibly matching TRBD2 (5 bases). From germline, CDR1 is MNHEY and CDR2 SVGAGI. The V end lost 2 bases, the J end lost 4 bases, and 12 bases lay between the germline ends. The CDR3 has 14 residues. CDR3 residues: CASSYGRGGYEQYF. The CDR3 nucleotides are TGTGCCAGCAGTTACGGTCGTGGCGGGTACGAGCAGTACTTC.